These T cell receptor beta chains were read from a single sample in a study of blood T cells in healthy people across ages. Each CDR3 protein gets one entry after TCRdb re-called the 5' RACE reads with MiXCR. The sample has over 950,000 distinct CDR3 sequences; 35% to 40% are singletons. The specimen sequenced was blood. These receptors all come from a man between 18 and 29 years old in good health. The CDR3 runs from the conserved cysteine through the conserved F or W. A D gene is named only where the DNA matches it firmly. The listing skips clone size in some rows; elsewhere it reads once, few, many or a size class.

>16|TRBJ1-5|.|.|TRBV9
TGTGCCAGCAGCGTAGAAGGGGGGTATAGCAATCAGCCCCAGCATTTT
CASSVEGGYSNQPQHF
>14|TRBJ1-2|TRBD1|.|TRBV28
TGTGCCAGCAGTTCCGGGACAGCCCTTTATGGCTACACCTTC
CASSSGTALYGYTF
>16|TRBJ2-2|.|.|TRBV3-1
TGTGCCAGCAGCCAGTGGGGGGCCCAGAACACCGGGGAGCTGTTTTTT
CASSQWGAQNTGELFF
>13|TRBJ2-7|TRBD1|many|TRBV9
TGTGCCAGCAGCGTAGGACAGGGTGGCGAGCAGTACTTC
CASSVGQGGEQYF
>15|TRBJ1-1|.|.|TRBV5-5
TGTGCCAGCAGCGAGCTACAGGGAGGGAACACTGAAGCTTTCTTT
CASSELQGGNTEAFF
>14|TRBJ1-2|.|.|TRBV10-3
TGTGCCATCAGTCCCGGGACCTCTAACTATGGCTACACCTTC
CAISPGTSNYGYTF
>14|TRBJ1-6|TRBD1|.|TRBV6-5
TGTGCCAGCAGTCGGGACAGTAATCATTCACCCCTCCACTTT
CASSRDSNHSPLHF
>20|TRBJ2-3|TRBD2|.|TRBV5-1
TGCGCCAGCAGCTTCAAGGCTAGCGGGGGGGATCTCACTAGCACAGATACGCAGTATTTT
CASSFKASGGDLTSTDTQYF
>14|TRBJ2-7|.|few|TRBV25-1
TGTGCCAGCAGTGAATTTGGCAGCCGCTACGAGCAGTACTTC
CASSEFGSRYEQYF
>12|TRBJ2-1|.|few|TRBV5-1
TGCGCCAGCAGCTACCTGGCCGGTGAGCAGTTCTTC
CASSYLAGEQFF
>14|TRBJ2-3|.|many|TRBV10-3
TGTGCCATCAGAAATAGCGTGGGCACAGATACGCAGTATTTT
CAIRNSVGTDTQYF
>15|TRBJ1-1|TRBD1|.|TRBV28
TGTGCCAGCAGACCGCCCGGGACAGAATACACTGAAGCTTTCTTT
CASRPPGTEYTEAFF
>14|TRBJ2-3|.|many|TRBV20-1
TGCAGTGCTAGAGATCAGGGAAGCACAGATACGCAGTATTTT
CSARDQGSTDTQYF
>15|TRBJ2-2|TRBD1|.|TRBV12-3/TRBV12-4
TGTGCCAGCCGTCGTGGACAGGGGGTCACCGGGGAGCTGTTTTTT
CASRRGQGVTGELFF
>15|TRBJ2-7|.|few|TRBV5-1
TGCGCCAGCAGCTTGGGAACGGCTGAGGGGTCCGAGCAGTACTTC
CASSLGTAEGSEQYF
>14|TRBJ2-5|TRBD2|few|TRBV6-2/TRBV6-3
TGTGCCAGCAGTCGACTAGCGGGCTGGGAGACCCAGTACTTC
CASSRLAGWETQYF
>14|TRBJ2-3|TRBD2|.|TRBV6-5
TGTGCCAGCAGTTATGCGGGGGGCACAGATGCGCAGTATTTT
CASSYAGGTDAQYF
>17|TRBJ2-7|TRBD2|.|TRBV14
TGTGCCAGCAGCCAAGAATGGGGGGCTAGCGGGTCCTACGAGCAGTACTTC
CASSQEWGASGSYEQYF
>17|TRBJ2-3|TRBD2|.|TRBV7-3
TGTGCCAGCAGCCCAGAGGGACTAGCGGGGGTTAAAGATACGCAGTATTTT
CASSPEGLAGVKDTQYF
>15|TRBJ2-7|.|.|TRBV9
TGTGCCAGCAGCGTAGAAACGGGGTCGTACAATGAGCAGTACTTC
CASSVETGSYNEQYF
>13|TRBJ1-1|.|many|TRBV7-2
TGTGCCAGCAGCGCCTCAATGAACACTGAAGCTTTCTTT
CASSASMNTEAFF
>15|TRBJ1-1|.|.|TRBV3-1
TGTGCCAGCAGCCAAGATGACTTTTCGGGCACTGAAGCTTTCTTT
CASSQDDFSGTEAFF
>17|TRBJ2-1|.|many|TRBV20-1
TGCAGTGCTAGAGATGGCGTCGGCAGGAGCTCCTACAATGAGCAGTTCTTC
CSARDGVGRSSYNEQFF
>15|TRBJ1-1|.|.|TRBV20-1
TGCAGTGCTAGAGACGGGCGGGTACTGAACACTGAAGCTTTCTTT
CSARDGRVLNTEAFF
>13|TRBJ2-7|TRBD2|few|TRBV5-4
TGTGCCAGCCACCGGGACTATAACAATGAGCAGTACTTC
CASHRDYNNEQYF
>14|TRBJ1-4|TRBD1|few|TRBV28
TGTGCCAGCAGTACGGCTGGGACAGTTGAAAAACTGTTTTTT
CASSTAGTVEKLFF
>12|TRBJ1-1|.|few|TRBV15
TGTGCCACCAGCAGCGCGGGACAAGAAGCTTTCTTT
CATSSAGQEAFF
>15|TRBJ2-3|TRBD2|.|TRBV18
TGTGCCAGCTCACCACCTAGCGGGTATCAGGATACGCAGTATTTT
CASSPPSGYQDTQYF
>14|TRBJ1-2|.|.|TRBV5-6
TGTGCCAGCAGCATCAGGGCCTCCAACTATGGCTACACCTTC
CASSIRASNYGYTF
>14|TRBJ1-2|TRBD1|.|TRBV20-1
TGCAGTGCTCTGGACAGGGGGCGAGACTATGGCTACACCTTC
CSALDRGRDYGYTF
>13|TRBJ1-1|TRBD1|few|TRBV6-2/TRBV6-3
TGTGCCAGCACCAGGACAGGAGGGTCTGAAGCTTTCTTT
CASTRTGGSEAFF
>16|TRBJ1-5|.|.|TRBV14
TGTGCCAGCAGCCAAGGTACAGTGGATCCCAATCAGCCCCAGCATTTT
CASSQGTVDPNQPQHF
>13|TRBJ2-3|.|.|TRBV30
TGTGCCTGGAGCAGGGTCGGGACAGATACGCAGTATTTT
CAWSRVGTDTQYF
>14|TRBJ1-2|.|.|TRBV6-2/TRBV6-3
TGTGCCAGCAAACAGGGCCACTCCGACTATGGCTACACCTTC
CASKQGHSDYGYTF
>14|TRBJ2-1|.|.|TRBV9
TGTGCCAGCAGCGTTCGTAGCGATCAAAAGACCCAGTTCTTC
CASSVRSDQKTQFF
>15|TRBJ1-2|.|.|TRBV9
TGTGCCAGCAGCGGTACAGGAATTGTAAACTATGGCTACACCTTC
CASSGTGIVNYGYTF
>16|TRBJ1-5|.|.|TRBV7-8
TGTGCCAGCAGCTTAGTATGGGGGCCGGGCAATCAGCCCCAGCATTTT
CASSLVWGPGNQPQHF
>13|TRBJ2-1|.|few|TRBV4-2
TGTGCCAGCAGCCATACTGCCGGCAATGAGCAGTTCTTC
CASSHTAGNEQFF
>14|TRBJ2-7|TRBD2|.|TRBV12-3/TRBV12-4
TGTGCCAGCAGGGCAACTAGCGGGGGCTACGAGCAGTACTTC
CASRATSGGYEQYF
>15|TRBJ1-2|.|.|TRBV7-8
TGTGCCAGCAGCTCCGTCCACTTTGTGTCGGATGGCTACACCTTC
CASSSVHFVSDGYTF
>20|TRBJ2-3|TRBD2|few|TRBV7-3
TGTGCCAGCAGCTTAATACTAGCGGGGGCCCCGATCCCCTCCCCAGATACGCAGTATTTT
CASSLILAGAPIPSPDTQYF
>16|TRBJ2-3|.|.|TRBV5-1
TGCGCCAGCAGTTTCTCCGAGACAGGAGGAGCAGATACGCAGTATTTT
CASSFSETGGADTQYF
>13|TRBJ1-1|.|.|TRBV2
TGTGCCAGCAGGCCGGACCACAACACTGAAGCTTTCTTT
CASRPDHNTEAFF
>11|TRBJ2-5|.|few|TRBV20-1
TGCAGTGCTAGGTCGCAAGAGACCCAGTACTTC
CSARSQETQYF
>12|TRBJ1-2|TRBD1|.|TRBV19
TGTGCCACCTCAAGACAGGGAGGGGGCTACACCTTC
CATSRQGGGYTF
>14|TRBJ1-2|.|.|TRBV24-1
TGTGCCACCAGTGATTTGGACCAAAACTATGGCTACACCTTC
CATSDLDQNYGYTF
>14|TRBJ2-7|TRBD2|.|TRBV20-1
TGCAGTGCTAGAGATGGGGACTACTCCTACGAGCAGTACTTC
CSARDGDYSYEQYF
>15|TRBJ1-4|.|.|TRBV25-1
TGTGCCAGCAGTGTATATGCGGCGGGGAATGAAAAACTGTTTTTT
CASSVYAAGNEKLFF
>8|TRBJ1-1|.|.|TRBV6-1
TGTGCCAGCGGAGCCGCTTTCTTT
CASGAAFF
>15|TRBJ2-3|.|few|TRBV6-6
TGTGCCAGCACACAGAACGGACGGAACACAGATACGCAGTATTTT
CASTQNGRNTDTQYF
>17|TRBJ2-1|.|.|TRBV6-2/TRBV6-3
TGTGCCAGCAGTTACTCGGGCGGGGGCCTCTCCTACAATGAGCAGTTCTTC
CASSYSGGGLSYNEQFF
>13|TRBJ2-7|.|many|TRBV6-2/TRBV6-3
TGTGCCAGCAGTTACGGTCGACTGAACGAGCAGTACTTC
CASSYGRLNEQYF
>14|TRBJ2-1|.|few|TRBV7-9
TGTGCCAGCAGCTCCGGGACGAACTACAATGAGCAGTTCTTC
CASSSGTNYNEQFF
>12|TRBJ2-1|.|many|TRBV29-1
TGCAGCGGGGGACCTCCGCGGGATGAGCAGTTCTTC
CSGGPPRDEQFF
>16|TRBJ2-3|.|.|TRBV4-1
TGCGCCAGCAGCCAAGATCCAGGGACTAGCACAGATACGCAGTATTTT
CASSQDPGTSTDTQYF
>11|TRBJ1-2|.|few|TRBV6-5
TGTGCCAGCTTGGGGATGTATGGCTACACCTTC
CASLGMYGYTF
>15|TRBJ1-2|.|.|TRBV2
TGTGCCAGCAGGCAAGGGGGAGGAACCTTCTATGGCTACACCTTC
CASRQGGGTFYGYTF